These 32 T cell receptor beta chains originate from one sample sequenced in a study of blood T cells in healthy people across ages. Together with a sample-barcoded 5' primer, a J-beta primer mix was included in a second PCR lasting about 6 to 12 cycles. TCRdb independently ran MiXCR on the 5' RACE reads; one entry per CDR3 protein. The top ten clones hold about 21% of a sample with approximately 820,000 distinct CDR3 sequences, about 42% of them seen once. Sequenced: blood. The receptors were sampled from a man aged 55 to 70 in good health.

The chain recombines TRBV7-9 with TRBJ2-1; TRBD1 might be the D (5 bases). The CDR3 has 15 amino acids. Looked up from germline, CDR1 is SEHNR and CDR2 is FQNEAQ (reference sequence). V was clipped by 11 bases and J by 6 bases, with 23 bases between them. CDR3 nucleotide sequence: TGTGCCCGCACCTCCAGGGCAGGAGAGGCCAATGAGCAGTTCTTC. This sequence encodes CARTSRAGEANEQFF. The whole variable domain, remainder taken from reference TRBV7-9 and TRBJ2-1, is DTGVSQNPRHKITKRGQNVTFRCDPISEHNRLYWYRQTLGQGPEFLTYFQNEAQLEKSRLLSDRFSAERPKGSFSTLEIQRTEQGDSAMYLCARTSRAGEANEQFFGPGTRLTVL.

The chain combines TRBV20-1 with TRBJ1-5, with 7 bases fitting TRBD1. Trimming took 5 bases from V and 0 from J; bases not matched to a gene: 13. There are 17 residues in the CDR3. Germline-derived CDR1 and CDR2 are DFQATT and SNEGSKA (reference sequence). This CDR3 reads CSAPDPIRGLSNQPQHF. Written as DNA, the CDR3 is TGCAGTGCTCCCGACCCAATTAGGGGGCTTAGCAATCAGCCCCAGCATTTT.

V gene TRBV2 combines with J gene TRBJ2-1; a possible D gene is TRBD2 (5 bases). V lost 0 bases and J lost 0, with 15 bases in between. This CDR3 is built from 18 residues. Germline V gene sequence: CDR1 SNHLY, CDR2 FYNNEI. CDR3 sequence (DNA): TGTGCCAGCAGTGAAGCGCTTCGGGTAGCGAGCTCCTACAATGAGCAGTTCTTC. Protein: CASSEALRVASSYNEQFF.

The chain joins TRBV30 to TRBJ1-1; D might be TRBD1 (6 bases). Germline CDR1 is GTSNPN and CDR2 is SVGIG (reference sequence). Trimming shortened V by 1 base and J by 1 base, and 7 bases separated the two germline ends. The CDR3 spans 13 residues. This CDR3 reads CAWSEQGNTEAFF. Written as DNA, the CDR3 is TGTGCCTGGAGTGAACAGGGGAACACTGAAGCTTTCTTT.

J is TRBJ2-5 and V is TRBV9, with D maybe TRBD1 (6 bases). The CDR3 totals 16 residues. V was cut by 5 bases and J by 7 bases, with 24 bases left in between. Per the germline V gene, CDR1 is SGDLS and CDR2 is YYNGEE. CDR3 coding DNA: TGTGCCAGCAGTGAAACCGGGACAACCGATGGGGGGACCCAGTACTTC. Amino acids: CASSETGTTDGGTQYF.

In this sample, this clonotype turned up a few times. The chain carries TRBV10-3 and TRBJ2-1; tentative D call: TRBD2 (6 bases). The ends were cut back, 7 bases at V and 9 bases at J, with 10 bases in the middle. Germline V gene sequence: CDR1 ENHRY, CDR2 SYGVKD. The CDR3 covers 11 residues. CDR3 loop: CAITGGGEQFF. The DNA for the CDR3 is TGTGCCATCACCGGGGGAGGTGAGCAGTTCTTC.

This clonotype has a handful of counts. J is TRBJ2-3 and V is TRBV15; D not resolved. Germline lookup yields CDR1 LNHNV and CDR2 YYDKDF (reference sequence). The CDR3 is 18 residues long. The ends were cut back, 3 bases at V and 3 bases at J, with 22 bases in the middle. In DNA form, the CDR3 reads TGTGCCACCAGCAGCCCCACCTCGGGCCACCTCTTGACAGATACGCAGTATTTT. Translation: CATSSPTSGHLLTDTQYF.

CDR3 protein: CASSRDSLGREQYF. CDR3 nucleotides: TGCGCCAGCAGCCGCGACAGCCTGGGGCGTGAGCAGTACTTC. The V call is TRBV4-1, the J call TRBJ2-5, with a weak D call TRBD1 (5 bases). There are 14 residues in the CDR3. V was shortened by 4 bases and J by 11 bases, with 20 bases between the two germline ends. Per germline, CDR1 MGHRA and CDR2 YSYEKL.

The rearrangement joins TRBV7-9 to TRBJ2-3; 9 bases line up with TRBD2. Germline V gene data show CDR1 as SEHNR and CDR2 as FQNEAQ (reference sequence). The V and J ends lost 5 bases and 1 base, in that order; junction bases with no gene match: 7. CDR3 length: 16 residues. The CDR3 loop reads CASSNSVAGGTDTQYF. CDR3 nucleotides: TGTGCCAGCAGCAACTCCGTAGCGGGGGGCACAGATACGCAGTATTTT.

The gene calls are TRBV3-1 and TRBJ2-5; 9 nucleotides agree with TRBD2. Gene TRBJ2-7 matches the end of the DNA better, so the J call may be wrong. Germline values: CDR1 LGHDT, CDR2 YNNKEL (reference sequence). The CDR3 length is 15 residues. The DNA of the CDR3 is TGTGCCAGCAGCCACACGGGACTAGCTACGTACGAGCAGTACTTC. Residues: CASSHTGLATYEQYF.

The genes are TRBV5-1 and TRBJ2-1; maybe TRBD1 (6 bases). CDR3 length equals 15 residues. CDR1 is SGHRS, CDR2 YFSETQ, per germline. The V and J ends lost 3 bases and 4 bases respectively, with 14 bases between them. The CDR3 region is CASSSSTGEYNEQFF. The DNA for the CDR3 is TGCGCCAGCAGCTCATCGACAGGCGAATACAATGAGCAGTTCTTC.

About this clonotype: One junction end does not reproduce the germline sequence, and a read error may be involved. The V gene is TRBV20-1, the J gene TRBJ2-4; 13 bases line up with TRBD2. Looked up from germline, CDR1 is DFQATT and CDR2 is SNEGSKA (reference sequence). The CDR3 covers 16 residues. The DNA of the CDR3 is TGCAGTGCTAGTAGAGGACTAGCGGGGGCCAGAAACATTCGGTACTTC. This gives the protein CSASRGLAGARNIRYF.

This clonotype was seen only a few times. This rearrangement joins TRBV5-1 to TRBJ2-1; 7 bases fit TRBD1. The CDR3 has 15 residues. With 0 bases clipped from V and 3 bases from J, the junction kept 3 bases outside the gene matches. From germline, CDR1 is SGHRS and CDR2 YFSETQ. The CDR3 sequence: CASSLEGQLYNEQFF. The DNA of the CDR3 is TGCGCCAGCAGCTTGGAGGGACAGCTCTACAATGAGCAGTTCTTC.

A few counts support this clonotype. The J gene is TRBJ2-6, the V gene TRBV9; D not resolved. Trimming cost V 2 bases and J 0 bases, with 6 bases left between them. Germline V CDR1 and CDR2: SGDLS, YYNGEE. The CDR3 is made up of 15 amino acids. The DNA for the CDR3 is TGTGCCAGCAGCGTTTCAGACTCTGGGGCCAACGTCCTGACTTTC. This gives the protein CASSVSDSGANVLTF.

Worth noting for this clonotype: One end of the junction does not line up with germline, which may come from a read error. CDR3 sequence reads: CAWSVRGVLAKSIQYF. The CDR3 nucleotides read TGTGCCTGGAGTGTACGAGGGGTCTTAGCCAAAAGCATTCAGTACTTC. V usage is TRBV30 and J usage is TRBJ2-4; the D gene could be TRBD1 or TRBD2 (5 bases each). Germline lookup yields CDR1 GTSNPN and CDR2 SVGIG (reference sequence). The CDR3 extends over 16 amino acids. The full variable domain, completed using reference TRBV30 and TRBJ2-4, is SQTIHQWPATLVQPVGSPLSLECTVEGTSNPNLYWYRQAAGRGLQLLFYSVGIGQISSEVPQNLSASRPQDRQFILSSKKLLLSDSGFYLCAWSVRGVLAKSIQYFGAGTRLSVL.

This clonotype turned up a few times. The chain couples TRBV28 to TRBJ2-1; tentatively, D is TRBD2 (5 bases). Trimming took off 6 bases at V and 6 bases at J, with 15 bases between the two ends. Per germline, CDR1 MDHEN and CDR2 SYDVKM. The CDR3 has 14 residues. CDR3 in DNA: TGTGCCAGCAGGAAACTAGTCGGTGGCAATGAGCAGTTCTTC. Translated: CASRKLVGGNEQFF.

The chain joins TRBV25-1 to TRBJ2-5; D may be TRBD2 (6 bases). TRBJ2-7 explains the end of the DNA better; the J call may be wrong. The CDR3 length is 15 residues. The germline gives CDR1 MGHDK, CDR2 SYGVNS. The CDR3 sequence is CASRNSGRTSYEQYF. For the CDR3, the DNA is TGTGCCAGCAGAAACAGCGGGCGGACCTCCTACGAGCAGTACTTC.

Note on this clonotype: The junction departs from the called germline gene at one end, perhaps through a read error. The CDR3 reads CAGSLRGGTYNEQFF. In nucleotides, the CDR3 is TGTGCCGGCAGCTTACGCGGGGGAACCTACAATGAGCAGTTCTTC. V usage is TRBV7-9 and J usage is TRBJ2-1; 7 bases are shared with TRBD2. Germline V gives CDR1 SEHNR, CDR2 FQNEAQ (reference sequence). The CDR3 has 15 amino acids.

This clonotype was counted a few times. V usage is TRBV21-1 and J usage is TRBJ1-4. TRBV21-1 is assigned pseudogene status. The CDR3 consists of 18 residues. The CDR3 sequence is CASSKEIGLRVTNEKLFF. The CDR3 nucleotides are TGTGCCAGCAGCAAAGAGATTGGTCTCCGTGTTACTAATGAAAAACTGTTTTTT.

The V gene is TRBV15, the J gene TRBJ2-7, with TRBD2 matching over 15 bases. The length of the CDR3 is 16 residues. Germline CDR1 and CDR2: LNHNV and YYDKDF (reference sequence). Losses at the gene ends were 0 bases for V and 10 bases for J; bases not matched to a gene: 7. CDR3: CATSRDRGLAGGTQYF. In nucleotides, the CDR3 is TGTGCCACCAGCAGAGATCGGGGACTAGCGGGGGGCACCCAGTACTTC.

The genes are TRBV6-5 and TRBJ2-1, with D tentatively TRBD1 or TRBD2 (5 bases each). The CDR3 runs 15 residues. Germline values: CDR1 MNHEY, CDR2 SVGAGI. The V end lost 5 bases, the J end lost 3 bases, and 14 bases lay between the germline ends. The DNA for the CDR3 is TGTGCCAGCAGTCCCTTGGGGGAGAACTACAATGAGCAGTTCTTC. Encoded protein: CASSPLGENYNEQFF.

The chain links TRBV21-1 to TRBJ1-5; the table's D gene call, TRBD1, was not cross checked with the DNA. TRBV21-1 is marked as a pseudogene. The CDR3 is made up of 15 amino acids. CDR3 loop: CASSLSREKNQPQHF. CDR3 DNA sequence: TGTGCCAGCAGTTTGTCCAGGGAGAAAAACCAGCCCCAGCATTTT.

The chain joins TRBV5-1 to TRBJ1-5; D is uncertain. The CDR3 spans 18 residues. Trimming took off 2 bases at V and 0 bases at J, with 18 bases between the two ends. The germline V gene encodes CDR1 SGHRS and CDR2 YFSETQ. The CDR3 region is CASSLSQEAEVSNQPQHF. CDR3 coding DNA: TGCGCCAGCAGCTTATCCCAGGAAGCCGAAGTTAGCAATCAGCCCCAGCATTTT.

This clonotype was detected many times. The chain couples TRBV14 to TRBJ2-1, with D hard to call. The CDR3 covers 12 residues. V lost 2 bases to trimming and J lost 7 bases, with 6 bases between them. CDR1 SGHDN and CDR2 FVKESK come from the germline V gene. The CDR3 loop reads CASSQLGNEQFF. CDR3 coding DNA: TGTGCCAGCAGCCAACTGGGTAATGAGCAGTTCTTC.

The chain carries TRBV21-1 and TRBJ2-3; TRBD1 is the table's D call, not checked against the DNA. TRBV21-1 is noted as a pseudogene. The CDR3 sequence is 18 residues long. The CDR3 nucleotides are TGTGCCAGCCCGAACAGTCCCGGGACAGGGCTTTGCACAGATGCGCAGTATTTT. Residues: CASPNSPGTGLCTDAQYF.

The table lists this clonotype with a count of one. The J gene is TRBJ1-1, the V gene TRBV29-1; no clear D gene. The CDR3 totals 16 residues. Germline lookup yields CDR1 SQVTM and CDR2 ANQGSEA. Trimming took off 4 bases at V and 1 base at J, with 19 bases between the two ends. DNA of the CDR3: TGCAGCGTTGTCAAGAACTTCAAGTCCACGAACACTGAAGCTTTCTTT. Amino acids: CSVVKNFKSTNTEAFF. Together with reference TRBV29-1 and TRBJ1-1, the CDR3 gives the full variable domain: SAVISQKPSRDICQRGTSLTIQCQVDSQVTMMFWYRQQPGQSLTLIATANQGSEATYESGFVIDKFPISRPNLTFSTLTVSNMSPEDSSIYLCSVVKNFKSTNTEAFFGQGTRLTVV.

This rearrangement joins TRBV5-1 to TRBJ2-3; D perhaps matches TRBD1 (6 bases). Germline CDR1 reads SGHRS; CDR2 reads YFSETQ. V shed 1 base and J shed 2 bases, with 14 bases lying between them. The CDR3 has 16 amino acids. Written as DNA, the CDR3 is TGCGCCAGCAGCTTGACGTCAGGGGCCCTCACAGATACGCAGTATTTT. It is translated as CASSLTSGALTDTQYF.

J is TRBJ1-5 and V is TRBV3-1, with D perhaps TRBD1 (5 bases). The CDR3 is made up of 14 amino acids. The V end lost 4 bases, the J end lost 2 bases, and 9 bases lay between the germline ends. Germline V CDR1 and CDR2: LGHDT, YNNKEL (reference sequence). CDR3 sequence: CASSRRGGNQPQHF. DNA of the CDR3: TGTGCCAGCAGCCGGCGGGGGGGCAATCAGCCCCAGCATTTT.

The rearrangement links TRBV12-3 or TRBV12-4 to TRBJ1-5, with D perhaps matching TRBD1 (5 bases). The CDR3 length is 15 residues. V lost 3 bases to trimming and J lost 2 bases, with 11 bases between them. CDR3: CASSFGSTGNQPQHF. CDR3 bases: TGTGCCAGCAGTTTTGGGTCGACAGGCAATCAGCCCCAGCATTTT.

This clonotype was picked up one time. This chain links TRBV20-1 with TRBJ2-1; 9 nucleotides agree with TRBD2. This CDR3 contains 17 residues. The germline V gene encodes CDR1 DFQATT and CDR2 SNEGSKA (reference sequence). The J segment lost 9 bases and the V segment lost 6 bases, leaving 21 bases of the junction unmatched. The CDR3: CSAGGRASGTTLREQFF. CDR3 nucleotide sequence: TGCAGTGCGGGGGGTCGGGCTAGCGGGACAACCCTCCGTGAGCAGTTCTTC.

This clonotype showed up just a few times. In DNA form, the CDR3 reads TGCGCCAGCAGCTACCCTAGCGGGGGGATCTCCTACAATGAGCAGTTCTTC. Amino acids: CASSYPSGGISYNEQFF. The rearrangement links TRBV4-1 to TRBJ2-1, with 11 bases lining up with TRBD2. The CDR3 consists of 17 residues. Trimming at V came to 5 bases and at J to 0 bases, leaving 6 bases not matched to a gene. Germline V gene sequence: CDR1 MGHRA, CDR2 YSYEKL.

The gene calls are TRBV6-1 and TRBJ1-5; possible D gene TRBD1, 5 bases. This CDR3 has 14 amino acids. Deletions cut 9 bases from V and 3 bases from J, with 15 bases between. Germline CDR1 is MNHNS and CDR2 is SASEGT. The CDR3 protein is CASRERGYNQPQHF. CDR3 nucleotides: TGTGCCAGTAGAGAGAGGGGCTACAATCAGCCCCAGCATTTT.